Given below is one T cell receptor (beta chain) in context. The antigen is unknown. CDR1 is MDHEN and CDR2 is SYDVKM in the germline V gene. J was trimmed by 5 bases and V by 4 bases; bases with no gene match: 13. CDR3 length: 17 amino acids. Isolated RNA was reverse transcribed in full, so expressed TCRB transcripts were sequenced. Some clones are missing from TCRdb's copy, which holds only in-frame ones; the method was immunoSEQ multiplex PCR. The sample has some 270,000 clones, approximately 11% seen once. The record originates from a study of beta chain features in type 1 diabetes. Overall study findings and caveats: Moderate but significant shortening of TCRB CDR3s was recorded in all four CD4+ subsets from Type 1 diabetes patients. With patients and controls alike, PCR might favor shorter templates to an equal degree.

Sort purity for all populations was recorded as exceeding 98%. The V and J genes are TRBV28 and TRBJ2-3; 9 positions agree with TRBD2. This TCR derives from a man aged 30-40 years with type 1 diabetes. The sample taken for sequencing was naive CD4+ T cells from blood. For the CDR3, the DNA is TGTGCCAGCAGTTCGCCGGGTAGCGGGGGAAAGGGAGATACGCAGTATTTT. It encodes CASSSPGSGGKGDTQYF. Combining the CDR3 with reference TRBV28 and TRBJ2-3 gives the whole variable domain DVKVTQSSRYLVKRTGEKVFLECVQDMDHENMFWYRQDPGLGLRLIYFSYDVKMKEKGDIPEGYSVSREKKERFSLILESASTNQTSMYLCASSSPGSGGKGDTQYFGPGTRLTVL.